Sequencing of this TCR beta chain was carried out in a study of cytomegalovirus exposure and HLA in healthy donors. Study summary: T cells numbering around 200 million yielded more than 100 million unique TCR beta sequences in an earlier analysis.

In the PCR, 60 Vbeta and 13 Jbeta primers were used. Some clones are missing from TCRdb's copy, which holds only in-frame ones; the method was immunoSEQ multiplex PCR. The top ten clones hold approximately 1.6% of a sample with tens of thousands of clones, 78% of them seen once. There are 17 residues in the CDR3. Trimming removed 6 bases from V and 6 bases from J; junction bases left unmatched: 15. Germline values: CDR1 MDHEN, CDR2 SYDVKM. The source of this sequence is a man aged 40-50 years in good health and CMV-seronegative. This chain uses TRBV28 with TRBJ2-1; 9 bases agree with TRBD1. Sequencing was done on a sample of PBMCs. CDR3: CASSSLGRDRVFNEQFF. The CDR3 DNA follows: TGTGCCAGCAGCTCCCTGGGCCGGGACAGGGTATTCAATGAGCAGTTCTTC.